This note documents a single TCR beta chain sequence. Only in-frame clones appear in the TCRdb table, and some are missing; sequencing was by immunoSEQ multiplex PCR. This table has some 100,000 clones, roughly 88% appearing once. The data originate from a study of radiation and T cells in renal cell carcinoma. The CDR3 totals 14 residues. The ends were cut back, 0 bases at V and 3 bases at J, with 9 bases in the middle. Germline V gene lookup returns CDR1 LNHNV and CDR2 YYDKDF (reference sequence). Regarding time point: blood 4 weeks post-SBRT, at nephrectomy. Sample treatment: 15 Gy SBRT to primary tumor, nephrectomy 4 weeks later. Nephrectomy followed 15 Gy stereotactic body radiation by 4 weeks. Blood was sampled at baseline, 2 weeks and 4 weeks after SBRT.

This receptor was obtained from a man in his 60s with renal cell carcinoma. The V and J genes are TRBV15 and TRBJ2-7; D not certain. The sequenced sample was blood, obtained from a patient whose treatment included radiotherapy and nephrectomy. The CDR3 is CATSRDRPDYEQYF. CDR3 sequence (DNA): TGTGCCACCAGCAGAGACCGCCCGGACTACGAGCAGTACTTC.